Sequencing of this T cell receptor (beta chain) was carried out in a study of cytomegalovirus exposure and HLA in healthy donors. This CDR3 contains 17 residues. V dropped 2 bases and J dropped 4; count of bases not matched to a gene: 6. Primers: 60 Vbeta forward and 13 Jbeta reverse. Clones were sequenced by immunoSEQ multiplex PCR, and TCRdb holds only the in-frame ones, with some missing. The data show roughly 100,000 clones, with more than 80% seen just once and under 6.5% held by the top ten. This clone was observed a few times. The V and J genes are TRBV23-1 and TRBJ2-2, with 11 bases fitting TRBD1. TRBV23-1 is given ORF status, its function remaining uncertain. The sequenced sample was PBMCs. This sequence was found in a man aged 18 to 29 in good health and CMV-seronegative. The CDR3 DNA reads TGCGCCAGCAGTCAAGCGTTGGGGACAGGGGGCACCGGGGAGCTGTTTTTT. It is translated as CASSQALGTGGTGELFF.